Listed below are T cell receptor beta chains from one sample, sequenced in a study of glioma-infiltrating T cells after dendritic cell vaccination. Only in-frame clones appear in the TCRdb table, and some are missing; sequencing was by immunoSEQ multiplex PCR. The sample holds tens of thousands of clones; around 83% are singletons and the top ten take less than 8%. The input for sequencing was blood, taken after dendritic cell vaccination. The receptors originated from a human donor with glioblastoma. The CDR3 runs from the conserved cysteine through the conserved F or W. A D gene is named only where the DNA matches it firmly. Only some rows state a clone size, as once, few, many or a class for expanded clones.

>TRBV2|15|-|TRBD1|TRBJ2-1
TGTGCCAGCAGCGGACAGGGGAACGCCTACAATGAGCAGTTCTTC
CASSGQGNAYNEQFF
>TRBV27|15|few|TRBD1|TRBJ1-5
TGTGCCAGCAGTTTGAGGACAGGGACCGATCAGCCCCAGCATTTT
CASSLRTGTDQPQHF
>TRBV6-5|14|-|-|TRBJ2-7
TGTGCCAGCAGTACGGGACTCCGCGAGGGCGAGCAGTACTTC
CASSTGLREGEQYF
>TRBV12-2|17|few|-|TRBJ1-5
-
CASRLDPWGQGNQPQHF
>TRBV5-5|14|few|TRBD1|TRBJ1-1
TGTGCCAGCATCAGGGACAGCCCGAACACTGAAGCTTTCTTT
CASIRDSPNTEAFF
>TRBV7-3|13|-|-|TRBJ1-1
TGTGCCAGCAGCTTAGAGGGTTGGGGTGAAGCTTTCTTT
CASSLEGWGEAFF
>TRBV19|16|-|TRBD1|TRBJ2-7
TGTGCCAGTAGCCCAACCGACAGGGGTCGGTCCTACGAGCAGTACTTC
CASSPTDRGRSYEQYF
>TRBV2|13|-|-|TRBJ1-3
TGTGCCAGCTCTTGGGGGGCTGGAAACACCATATATTTT
CASSWGAGNTIYF
>TRBV5-4|15|-|TRBD2|TRBJ2-2
TGTGCCAGCAGCCGGACTAGCGGGGTAACCGGGGAGCTGTTTTTT
CASSRTSGVTGELFF
>TRBV2|15|-|-|TRBJ1-4
TGTGCCAGCAGCCTTAACAGGGCCGCTAATGAAAAACTGTTTTTT
CASSLNRAANEKLFF
>TRBV10-3|14|-|TRBD2|TRBJ2-1
TGTGCCATCAGTGGAGCGGGGGGTCGTAATGAGCAGTTCTTC
CAISGAGGRNEQFF
>TRBV7-2|13|-|-|TRBJ1-2
TGTGCCAGCAGCTTATCGGGGGGGGACGGCTACACCTTC
CASSLSGGDGYTF
>TRBV6-5|15|-|TRBD2|TRBJ2-5
TGTGCCAGCAGTCTGGAAAGCGGGGGGTGGGAGACCCAGTACTTC
CASSLESGGWETQYF
>TRBV19|16|-|TRBD2|TRBJ2-1
TGTGCCAGTAGTCTTCAGACTAGCGGGGGGGCCAATGAGCAGTTCTTC
CASSLQTSGGANEQFF
>TRBV2|17|-|TRBD1|TRBJ2-2
TGTGCCAGCAGTGAAGTTTACGACAGGGGATCCACCGGGGAGCTGTTTTTT
CASSEVYDRGSTGELFF
>TRBV29-1|14|-|TRBD1|TRBJ2-3
TGCAGCGTGCGACAGGGGGGACCCACAGATACGCAGTATTTT
CSVRQGGPTDTQYF
>TRBV27|13|-|-|TRBJ1-1
TGTGCCAGCGGAGGCAGCATGAACACTGAAGCTTTCTTT
CASGGSMNTEAFF
>TRBV6-5|15|-|-|TRBJ1-6
TGTGCCAGCAGCCAACCCCCCGAGGCCGATTCACCCCTCCACTTT
CASSQPPEADSPLHF
>TRBV4-1|16|-|TRBD1|TRBJ1-2
TGCGCCAGCAGCCAAGGTCCTTCGAGCGGGACAGGAGGCTACACCTTC
CASSQGPSSGTGGYTF
>TRBV6-5|14|-|TRBD1|TRBJ1-1
TGTGCCAGCAGTTACTTTGGACAGGGGGCTGAAGCTTTCTTT
CASSYFGQGAEAFF
>TRBV7-2|15|-|-|TRBJ2-7
TGTGCCAGCAGCCCACGGACAGCAGCAAACTACGAGCAGTACTTC
CASSPRTAANYEQYF
>TRBV5-6|15|-|TRBD1|TRBJ2-1
TGTGCCAGCAGCTTAGGGACAGTCATCCTAAATGAGCAGTTCTTC
CASSLGTVILNEQFF
>TRBV7-6|16|-|-|TRBJ2-2
TGTGCCAGCAGCTTGTTGGGAAGGGGCGAGGCGGGGGAGCTGTTTTTT
CASSLLGRGEAGELFF
>TRBV18|15|once|-|TRBJ1-5
TGTGCCAGCTCACCCCAACAGGGATCAGGTCAGCCCCAGCATTTT
CASSPQQGSGQPQHF
>TRBV9|15|-|TRBD2|TRBJ2-5
TGTGCCAGCAGCGGCGGGACTAGCGGGGAAGAGACCCAGTACTTC
CASSGGTSGEETQYF
>TRBV4-1|14|-|-|TRBJ2-7
TGCGCCAGCAGCCACGGGACTCCCGCCTACGAGCAGTACTTC
CASSHGTPAYEQYF
>TRBV6-6|13|-|-|TRBJ1-1
TGTGCCAGCAGTCGCACCAGGGTGACTGAAGCTTTCTTT
CASSRTRVTEAFF
>TRBV18|16|few|TRBD1|TRBJ1-6
TGTGCCAGCTCACCACCGATGGACAGGAGTAATTCACCCCTCCACTTT
CASSPPMDRSNSPLHF
>TRBV6-1|13|-|TRBD1|TRBJ1-6
TGTGCCAGCGGGGACAGTAAAGAATCACCCCTCCACTTT
CASGDSKESPLHF
>TRBV25-1|15|-|-|TRBJ2-7
TGTGCCAGCAGTGAATTTGAGGTCAGCCGTTACGAGCAGTACTTC
CASSEFEVSRYEQYF
>TRBV29-1|14|-|TRBD1|TRBJ1-2
TGCAGCGTTGAAGAGGACAGGGCCGGCTATGGCTACACCTTC
CSVEEDRAGYGYTF
>TRBV29-1|12|once|-|TRBJ1-2
TGCAGCGTTGAAGATCGGGGGTATGGCTACACCTTC
CSVEDRGYGYTF
>TRBV9|14|few|TRBD1|TRBJ2-7
TGTGCCAGCAGCGTAGGAGGGGGCCGGGGCGAGCAGTACTTC
CASSVGGGRGEQYF
>TRBV15|15|-|TRBD1|TRBJ2-7
TGTGCCACCAGCAGAGGTACAGGGACAGGTCGCGAGCAGTACTTC
CATSRGTGTGREQYF
>TRBV19|13|once|TRBD1|TRBJ1-6
TGTGCCAGTAAGGACAGGGGTAATTCACCCCTCCACTTT
CASKDRGNSPLHF
>TRBV6-5|14|-|TRBD1|TRBJ2-7
TGTGCCAGCAGGCAAGACAGGGCGACCTACGAGCAGTACTTC
CASRQDRATYEQYF
>TRBV5-4|14|-|TRBD1|TRBJ1-1
TGTGCCTTCCACAGACAGGGGGCGGGCACTGAAGCTTTCTTT
CAFHRQGAGTEAFF
>TRBV29-1|12|-|-|TRBJ1-2
TGCAGCGTTGAAGGTTTATCAGATGGCTACACCTTC
CSVEGLSDGYTF
>TRBV5-4|13|-|TRBD1|TRBJ2-7
TGTGCCAGCAGCCCGGGACAGTCCTACGAGCAGTACTTC
CASSPGQSYEQYF
>TRBV5-4|15|-|TRBD1|TRBJ1-1
TGTGCCAGCAGGTACCGGGACAGGGGTAGCACTGAAGCTTTCTTT
CASRYRDRGSTEAFF
>TRBV18|14|-|-|TRBJ1-4
TGTGCCAGCTCACCGGGGGCCCCGGATGAAAAACTGTTTTTT
CASSPGAPDEKLFF
>TRBV5-1|13|-|TRBD1|TRBJ2-7
TGCGCCAGCAGCACGGATACAGGGGACGAGCAGTACTTC
CASSTDTGDEQYF
>TRBV7-6|15|-|-|TRBJ1-1
TGTGCCAGCAGCTTGGGAGGTATAGCGAACACTGAAGCTTTCTTT
CASSLGGIANTEAFF
>TRBV2|13|few|-|TRBJ1-5
TGTGCCAGCAGTGACAGGGATAATCAGCCCCAGCATTTT
CASSDRDNQPQHF
>TRBV5-1|16|once|TRBD2|TRBJ2-3
TGCGCCAGCAGCTTGGGAGTGGCGGGAGGCACAGATACGCAGTATTTT
CASSLGVAGGTDTQYF
>TRBV2|15|-|-|TRBJ1-2
TGTGCCAGCAGGCCCGGGAGTGGGGGAAGCTATGGCTACACCTTC
CASRPGSGGSYGYTF
>TRBV27|16|-|TRBD1|TRBJ2-7
TGTGCCAGCAGTTTATCGTCTTGGGCAGGGGGCTACGAGCAGTACTTC
CASSLSSWAGGYEQYF
>TRBV11-2|15|-|-|TRBJ1-2
TGTGCCAGCAGCTACGTAACACGGGGGAGAAGAGGCTACACCTTC
CASSYVTRGRRGYTF
>TRBV9|19|-|TRBD1|TRBJ1-6
TGTGCCAGCAGCCCTCGTTCCGGGACAGGGCTTCGAAGCTCCTCACCCCTCCACTTT
CASSPRSGTGLRSSSPLHF
>TRBV27|17|few|-|TRBJ2-7
TGTGCCAGCAGTTTGAGGGTGGGAACATCGCACTCCTACGAGCAGTACTTC
CASSLRVGTSHSYEQYF
>TRBV5-1|13|once|-|TRBJ1-1
TGCGCCAGCAGTTCGAGGGGGTACACTGAAGCTTTCTTT
CASSSRGYTEAFF